This T cell receptor (beta chain) originates from a study of early T cells in non-severe SARS-CoV-2 infection. Study-wide context: Bulk RNA from unsorted whole blood was sequenced; chains were unpaired.

With regard to this clonotype: Its specificity is unknown.

CDR3 length equals 12 residues. Per germline, CDR1 SQVTM and CDR2 ANQGSEA. V was cut by 7 bases and J by 12 bases, with 20 bases left in between. Findings and caveats of the study: There was a bias toward anti-spike CD8 responses in VDJdb matching, which missed private and CD4 specificities.

As part of library construction, unique molecular identifiers were attached to individual cDNA molecules. TCRdb redid the calling of the 5' RACE reads with MiXCR, one entry per CDR3 protein. The profile shows roughly 77,000 distinct CDR3 sequences, approximately 12% of them singletons. The sample consisted of whole blood. This clonotype originated in an adult who was a healthcare worker with PCR-confirmed SARS-CoV-2 infection or an uninfected control (not recorded which). This chain links TRBV29-1 with TRBJ2-3, with D unresolved. CDR3 in DNA: TGCAGCGCTACTACAGCATACGGCGCACAGTATTTT. Its translation is CSATTAYGAQYF.